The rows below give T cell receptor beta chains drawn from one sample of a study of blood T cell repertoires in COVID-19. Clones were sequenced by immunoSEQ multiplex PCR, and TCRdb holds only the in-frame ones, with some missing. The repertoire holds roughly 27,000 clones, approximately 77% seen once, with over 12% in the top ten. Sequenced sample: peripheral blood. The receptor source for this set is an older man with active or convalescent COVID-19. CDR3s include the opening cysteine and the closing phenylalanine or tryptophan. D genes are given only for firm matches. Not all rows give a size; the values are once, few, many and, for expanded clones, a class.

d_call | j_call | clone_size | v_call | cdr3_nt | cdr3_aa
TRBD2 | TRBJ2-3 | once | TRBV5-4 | TGTGCCAGCAGCAGATCTAGCGGGGAGACGCAGTATTTT | CASSRSSGETQYF
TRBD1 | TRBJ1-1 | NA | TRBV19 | TGTGCCAGTAGCCGGGACAGGGCGAACACTGAAGCTTTCTTT | CASSRDRANTEAFF
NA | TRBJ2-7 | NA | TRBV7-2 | TGTGCCAGCAGCTCCGGACTCTCCTACGAGCAGTACTTC | CASSSGLSYEQYF
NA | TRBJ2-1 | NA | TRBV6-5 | TGTGCCAGCAGAGACCTACAGGGACGCGGGGAGCAGTTCTTC | CASRDLQGRGEQFF
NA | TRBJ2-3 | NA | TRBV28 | TGTGCCAGCAGCCGCACATCGCCTAGCACAGATACGCAGTATTTT | CASSRTSPSTDTQYF
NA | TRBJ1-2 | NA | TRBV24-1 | TGTGCCACCAGTGATGGGGCGCCCTATGGCTACACCTTC | CATSDGAPYGYTF
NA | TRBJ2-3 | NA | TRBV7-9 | TGTGCCAGCAGCTTAGCAGGAGTTCTTACGCACACAGATACGCAGTATTTT | CASSLAGVLTHTDTQYF
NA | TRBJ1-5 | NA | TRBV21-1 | TGTGCCAGCAGCAAAGGAGTCGGTAGCAATCAGCCCCAGCATTTT | CASSKGVGSNQPQHF
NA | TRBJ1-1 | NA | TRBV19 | TGTGCCAGTAGTATCACGGGAGCAGAGAACACTGAAGCTTTCTTT | CASSITGAENTEAFF
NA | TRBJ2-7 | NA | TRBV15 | TGTGCCACCAGCTACAGGGAGGGCTACGAGCAGTACTTC | CATSYREGYEQYF
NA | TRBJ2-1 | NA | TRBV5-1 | TGCGCCAGCAGCTTCGGGGAGCAGTACAATGAGCAGTTCTTC | CASSFGEQYNEQFF
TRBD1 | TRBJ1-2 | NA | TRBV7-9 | TGTGCCAGCAGCTTCAGGGGGAGCTATGGCTACACCTTC | CASSFRGSYGYTF
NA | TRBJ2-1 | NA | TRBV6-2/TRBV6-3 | TGTGCCAGCAGTTACGCCGAGTACAATGAGCAGTTCTTC | CASSYAEYNEQFF
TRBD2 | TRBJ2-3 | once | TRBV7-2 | TGTGCCAGCAGCCCTCGGGGGCGGGGGGGGCGATTCACAGATACGCAGTATTTT | CASSPRGRGGRFTDTQYF
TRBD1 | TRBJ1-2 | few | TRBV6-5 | TGTGCCAGCACCCGAACCGGACAGGGTGGTGGCTACACCTTC | CASTRTGQGGGYTF
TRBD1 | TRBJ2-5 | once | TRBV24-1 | TGTGCCACCAGTGATAGAATGTCGGGACAGCGGGAGACCCAGTACTTC | CATSDRMSGQRETQYF
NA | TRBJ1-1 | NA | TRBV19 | TGTGCCAGTAGTATGGGGGGGAACACTGAAGCTTTCTTT | CASSMGGNTEAFF
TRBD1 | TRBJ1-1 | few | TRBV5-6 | TGTGCCAGCAGCTCAAGGACAGGGGGCATTGAAGCTTTCTTT | CASSSRTGGIEAFF
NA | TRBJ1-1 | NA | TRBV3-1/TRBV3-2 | TGTGCCAGCAGCCAAGTTTCGACAACAGGGAACACTGAAGCTTTCTTT | CASSQVSTTGNTEAFF
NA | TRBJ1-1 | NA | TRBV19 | TGTGCCAGTAGTGTCAGGGTCAACACTGAAGCTTTCTTT | CASSVRVNTEAFF
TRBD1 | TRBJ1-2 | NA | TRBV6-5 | TGTGCCAGCAGGCCCAACTTCCAGGGGGGAGGTGGCTACACCTTC | CASRPNFQGGGGYTF
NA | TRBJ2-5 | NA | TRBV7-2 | TGTGCCAGCAGCTTAGGTGGGGGGGCCGAAGAGACCCAGTACTTC | CASSLGGGAEETQYF
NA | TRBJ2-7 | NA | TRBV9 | TGTGCCAGCAGCGACGACAGTTCCTCCTACGAGCAGTACTTC | CASSDDSSSYEQYF
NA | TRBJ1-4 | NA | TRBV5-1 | TGCGCCAGCAACCCGGGGGGCTCAACTAATGAAAAACTGTTTTTT | CASNPGGSTNEKLFF
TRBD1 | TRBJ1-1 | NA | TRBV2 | TGTGCCAGCAGCGACCCAGGGGGTAACACTGAAGCTTTCTTT | CASSDPGGNTEAFF
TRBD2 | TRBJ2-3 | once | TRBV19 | TGTGCCACCGTTAGCGGGACTAGCACAGATACGCAGTATTTT | CATVSGTSTDTQYF
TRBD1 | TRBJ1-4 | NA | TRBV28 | TGTGCCAGCAGGCAAACCGGGACAGCGGAAAAACTGTTTTTT | CASRQTGTAEKLFF
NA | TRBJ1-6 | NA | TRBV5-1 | TGCGCCAGCAGTCCTACAGGATCCTTAGGGAATTCACCCCTCCACTTT | CASSPTGSLGNSPLHF
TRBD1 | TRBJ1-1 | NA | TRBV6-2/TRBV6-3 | TGTGCCAGCAGTCTCTACAGGGGGACTGAAGCTTTCTTT | CASSLYRGTEAFF
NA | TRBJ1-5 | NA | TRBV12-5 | TGTGCTAGTGGTCTTACAGGGTTTAATAGCAATCAGCCCCAGCATTTT | CASGLTGFNSNQPQHF
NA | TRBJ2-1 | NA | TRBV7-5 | TGTGTCAGAAGACATTCTACAGGGGAGAGGGATGAGCAGTTCTTC | CVRRHSTGERDEQFF
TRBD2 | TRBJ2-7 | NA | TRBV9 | TGTGCCAGCAGCGTAGGGGTAGCGGGGTCCTACGAGCAGTACTTC | CASSVGVAGSYEQYF
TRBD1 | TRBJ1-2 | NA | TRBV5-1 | TGCGCCAGTGCACAGGGGCCTACTAACTATGGCTACACCTTC | CASAQGPTNYGYTF
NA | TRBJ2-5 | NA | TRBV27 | TGTGCCAGCAGTTTCCAGGGACACAAAGAGACCCAGTACTTC | CASSFQGHKETQYF
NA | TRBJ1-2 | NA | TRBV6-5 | TGTGCCAGCAGTATCGACTATGGCTACACCTTC | CASSIDYGYTF
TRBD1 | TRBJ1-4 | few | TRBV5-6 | TGTGCCAGCAGCGGGAGCAACAGGGGTTTCGAAAAACTGTTTTTT | CASSGSNRGFEKLFF
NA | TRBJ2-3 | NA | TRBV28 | TGTGCCAGCAGTCCCCCAGACTACGCTAGCACAGATACGCAGTATTTT | CASSPPDYASTDTQYF
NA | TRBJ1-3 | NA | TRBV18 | TGTGCCAGCTCACCGCGGACTGACTCTGGAAACACCATATATTTT | CASSPRTDSGNTIYF
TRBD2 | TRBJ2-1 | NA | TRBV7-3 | TGTGCCAGCAGCTCAGGACTAGTGAATGAGCAGTTCTTC | CASSSGLVNEQFF
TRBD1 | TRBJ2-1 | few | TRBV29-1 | TGCAGCGTTGACACCGGGACAGGGGGGAGTCATGAGCAGTTCTTC | CSVDTGTGGSHEQFF
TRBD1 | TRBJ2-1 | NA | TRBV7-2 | TGTGCCAGCAGCGCAAGACAGGGAAAGAACAATGGGCAGTTCTTC | CASSARQGKNNGQFF
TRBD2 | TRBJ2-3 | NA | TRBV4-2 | TGTGCCAGCAGCCCGCTCCAACGCGGGGGGAGCACAGATACGCAGTATTTT | CASSPLQRGGSTDTQYF
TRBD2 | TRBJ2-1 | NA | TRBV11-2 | TGTGCCAGCAGTTTTAGCGGGGCCTACAATGAGCAGTTCTTC | CASSFSGAYNEQFF
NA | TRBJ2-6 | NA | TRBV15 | TGTGCCACCAGCAGAGCGGGGGGCCGGGGCCCCCTGACTTTC | CATSRAGGRGPLTF